This T cell receptor (beta chain) was captured in a study of control samples from healthy donors and cancer patients. Profiled with immunoSEQ multiplex PCR; TCRdb holds only in-frame clones, not every one. Of about 110,000 clones listed, approximately 84% are singletons. This CDR3 comprises 15 residues. Losses at the gene ends were 3 bases for V and 7 bases for J; bases not matched to a gene: 12. The germline V gene encodes CDR1 GTSNPN and CDR2 SVGIG (reference sequence). This clone was counted at least ten times. The chain combines TRBV30 with TRBJ1-3; TRBD1 aligns across 7 bases. The sequence was obtained from a man between 18 and 35 years old in good health. The sequenced sample consisted of blood. The CDR3 DNA reads as TGTGCCTGGAGGGACAGGAGCCGCCAGGGGAACACCATATATTTT. It codes for CAWRDRSRQGNTIYF.